The clone carrying this TCR beta chain showed up just a few times. In the original processing: Amplification of reference gene primers provided the estimated nucleated cell counts. Libraries were prepared by immunoSEQ multiplex PCR; TCRdb keeps only in-frame clonotypes and omits some of them. That table supplies the V and J calls and clone size; D and trimming were determined from the DNA. This sample carries over 110,000 clones, 84% of them seen once, and the ten largest clones take roughly 3.8%. Recruits, aged roughly 18 to 95 years, lived in 20 to 30 US areas. The germline V gene encodes CDR1 GTSNPN and CDR2 SVGIG (reference sequence). CDR3 size: 13 residues. V lost 5 bases to trimming and J lost 8 bases; unmatched junction nucleotides: 6. The sample is drawn from a study of blood T cell repertoires in COVID-19. At the level of the study: Among Cohort 3 donors, those recovered had two negative PCRs, clearance, or symptom resolution.

The sequenced material came from PBMCs or T cells enriched from blood (not recorded which). J is TRBJ1-6 and V is TRBV30; the match to TRBD1 covers 7 bases. The TCR was taken from a man between 45 and 60 years old in a cohort exposed to, infected with or recovered from COVID-19 (not recorded which). CDR3 residues: CAWSRGGDSPLHF. CDR3 in DNA: TGTGCCTGGTCCCGAGGGGGCGATTCACCCCTCCACTTT.